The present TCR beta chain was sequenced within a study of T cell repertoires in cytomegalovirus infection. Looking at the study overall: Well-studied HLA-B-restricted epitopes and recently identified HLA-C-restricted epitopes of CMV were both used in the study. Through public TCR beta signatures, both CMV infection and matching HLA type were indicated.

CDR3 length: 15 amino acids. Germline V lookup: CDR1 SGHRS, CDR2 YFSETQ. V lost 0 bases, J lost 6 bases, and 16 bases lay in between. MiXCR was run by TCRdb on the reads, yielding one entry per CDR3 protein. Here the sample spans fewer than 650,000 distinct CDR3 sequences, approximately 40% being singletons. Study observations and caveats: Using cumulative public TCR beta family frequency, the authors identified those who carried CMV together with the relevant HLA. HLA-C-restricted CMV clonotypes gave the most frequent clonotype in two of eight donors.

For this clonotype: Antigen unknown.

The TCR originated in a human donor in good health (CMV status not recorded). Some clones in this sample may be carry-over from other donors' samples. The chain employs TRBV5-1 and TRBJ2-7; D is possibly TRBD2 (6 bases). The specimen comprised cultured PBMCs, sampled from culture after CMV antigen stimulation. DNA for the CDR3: TGCGCCAGCAGCTTGGGGCCGACTAGTTCGGGCGAGCAGTACTTC. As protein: CASSLGPTSSGEQYF.